This T cell receptor beta chain was obtained from a study of blood T cell repertoires in COVID-19. Looking at the study overall: Sites in the United States, Italy and Spain provided acute and convalescent COVID-19 samples. PBMCs, B-cell-depleted T cells, or T cells were the source of the cDNA or gDNA that made up the material.

Per germline, CDR1 SGHTA and CDR2 FQGTGA. The CDR3 runs to 15 residues. V shed 5 bases, J shed 0 bases, and the junction held 3 bases outside the gene matches. In the authors' methods: Amplification of reference gene primers was used by the study to estimate nucleated cell counts. The data were produced by immunoSEQ multiplex PCR, yet TCRdb's version contains in-frame clones alone and is incomplete. V and J calls and clone size are copied from that table; D and trimming were computed from the DNA. The sample carries over 200,000 clones, 80% to 90% recorded once. The material sequenced was peripheral blood. The chain carries TRBV7-3 and TRBJ2-2; TRBD2 aligns across 7 bases. The origin of this receptor is an elderly woman with active or convalescent COVID-19. CDR3: CASSPSGANTGELFF. CDR3 coding DNA: TGTGCCAGCAGCCCTAGCGGAGCGAACACCGGGGAGCTGTTTTTT. Filled out from reference TRBV7-3 and TRBJ2-2, the complete variable domain reads GAGVSQTPSNKVTEKGKYVELRCDPISGHTALYWYRQSLGQGPEFLIYFQGTGAADDSGLPNDRFFAVRPEGSVSTLKIQRTERGDSAVYLCASSPSGANTGELFFGEGSRLTVL.